This passage covers 8 T cell receptor beta chains from one sample sequenced in a study of T cells in Graves' hyperthyroidism and ophthalmopathy. RNA transcripts gave rise to amplified TCR beta CDR3 regions. During a first-round RT-PCR of the TCR CDR3, the HTBI primer set was used. TCRdb reprocessed the multiplex PCR reads via MiXCR and lists one record per CDR3 protein. The repertoire has some 700,000 distinct CDR3 sequences, approximately 15% of them found once; the top ten carry less than 20%. The material sequenced was blood. The receptors were gathered from a man over 45 with Graves' hyperthyroidism.

The chain carries TRBV28 and TRBJ1-2; tentative D call: TRBD1 (5 bases). This CDR3 contains 11 residues. Germline V lookup: CDR1 MDHEN, CDR2 SYDVKM. Trimming left V 6 bases short and J 8 bases short, with 10 bases between. The CDR3 protein is CASRQGIGYTF. CDR3 nucleotides: TGTGCCAGCAGGCAGGGAATCGGCTACACCTTC.

This clonotype has ten or more counts. This chain joins TRBV7-9 and TRBJ2-1; D is possibly TRBD2 (5 bases). The V gene's germline CDR1 is SEHNR and CDR2 FQNEAQ (reference sequence). The CDR3 extends over 17 amino acids. V was pared by 5 bases and J by 0 bases, with 17 bases between. CDR3 in DNA: TGTGCCAGCAGCCGGACTCCCTCAACAGACTCCTACAATGAGCAGTTCTTC. Amino acid sequence: CASSRTPSTDSYNEQFF. The full variable domain, its missing parts supplied by reference TRBV7-9 and TRBJ2-1, is DTGVSQNPRHKITKRGQNVTFRCDPISEHNRLYWYRQTLGQGPEFLTYFQNEAQLEKSRLLSDRFSAERPKGSFSTLEIQRTEQGDSAMYLCASSRTPSTDSYNEQFFGPGTRLTVL.

Ten or more counts support this clonotype. CDR3 loop: CAWGTGGSGANVLTF. The CDR3 region has the DNA TGTGCCTGGGGGACAGGGGGCTCTGGGGCCAACGTCCTGACTTTC. V gene TRBV30 combines with J gene TRBJ2-6, with 11 bases aligning to TRBD1. Losses at the gene ends were 5 bases for V and 0 bases for J; bases not matched to a gene: 0. The germline V gene encodes CDR1 GTSNPN and CDR2 SVGIG (reference sequence). CDR3 size: 15 residues.

There are many counts of this clonotype. This may be a read error: a much more frequent sequence differs by one nucleotide. The gene calls are TRBV28 and TRBJ2-5, with no clear D. CDR3 length equals 13 residues. CDR1 MDHEN and CDR2 SYDVKM come from the germline V gene. The ends were cut back, 2 bases at V and 3 bases at J, with 7 bases in the middle. CDR3 in amino acids: CASSLGQKETQYF. CDR3 nucleotides: TGTGCCAGCAGTTTAGGGCAGAAAGAGACCCAGTACTTC.

The chain is built from TRBV27 and TRBJ1-6; weak D call: TRBD1 (6 bases). This CDR3 spans 16 amino acids. Germline CDR1 reads MNHEY; CDR2 reads SMNVEV (reference sequence). Deletions cut 4 bases from V and 9 bases from J, with 19 bases between. CDR3 region: CASSSNRAKRGSPLHF. CDR3 coding DNA: TGTGCCAGCAGTTCAAACAGGGCAAAAAGGGGTTCACCCCTCCACTTT.

At least ten counts were recorded for this clonotype. The rearrangement joins TRBV28 to TRBJ2-4, with 12 bases matching TRBD2. Germline lookup yields CDR1 MDHEN and CDR2 SYDVKM. Germline trimming cut 6 bases from V and 3 bases from J; bases unmatched to any gene: 12. The CDR3 covers 18 residues. CDR3 sequence (DNA): TGTGCCAGCAGGCGGGGGCTAGCGGGAGGGCCAGACAAAAACATTCAGTACTTC. It translates to CASRRGLAGGPDKNIQYF.

The table lists this clonotype with many counts. V is TRBV6-5 and J is TRBJ1-1; TRBD1 matches 7 bases. Germline lookup yields CDR1 MNHEY and CDR2 SVGAGI. V lost 0 bases and J lost 8; bases outside the gene matches: 6. The CDR3 consists of 14 residues. CDR3 sequence reads: CASSYSRGHKEAFF. In nucleotides, the CDR3 is TGTGCCAGCAGTTACTCTAGGGGGCACAAGGAAGCTTTCTTT.

This clonotype was counted many times. The chain uses TRBV28 and TRBJ1-6; 8 bases fit TRBD1. Trimming cost V 5 bases and J 6 bases; bases outside gene matches: 9. The CDR3 totals 16 residues. Germline CDR1 is MDHEN and CDR2 is SYDVKM. For the CDR3, the DNA is TGTGCCAGCAGTCCGGACAGGGCCTTTATTAATTCACCCCTCCACTTT. Its protein is CASSPDRAFINSPLHF.